The entry below gives a single T cell receptor (beta chain) sequence along with its context. Antigen: not known. The data stem from a study of CD8 T cells in ankylosing spondylitis. Regarding the study as a whole: Within matched ankylosing spondylitis synovial fluid, disease-linked clones were reportedly significantly enriched. It appeared that ankylosing spondylitis blood was characterized by a TCR beta motif of under ten highly homologous variants.

The V gene's germline CDR1 is MNHEY and CDR2 SVGAGI. Germline trimming cut 2 bases from V and 1 base from J; bases unmatched to any gene: 2. This CDR3 is built from 16 residues. As the method for making TCR beta libraries, quantitative 5'-RACE with molecular barcodes was used. TCRdb recomputed calls from the 5' RACE reads with MiXCR, one row per CDR3 protein. There are about 300,000 distinct CDR3 sequences in the sample; roughly 20% occur only once, and around 3.2% lies in the top ten. This sequence joins TRBV6-5 and TRBJ2-2; 9 bases are a match to TRBD2. The clonotype comes from a female donor with ankylosing spondylitis or in good health (not recorded which). Input material: blood, either unsorted or a sorted T cell fraction (not recorded which). The CDR3 loop reads CASSYELAGNTGELFF. The CDR3, as DNA: TGTGCCAGCAGTTACGAACTAGCGGGGAACACCGGGGAGCTGTTTTTT.